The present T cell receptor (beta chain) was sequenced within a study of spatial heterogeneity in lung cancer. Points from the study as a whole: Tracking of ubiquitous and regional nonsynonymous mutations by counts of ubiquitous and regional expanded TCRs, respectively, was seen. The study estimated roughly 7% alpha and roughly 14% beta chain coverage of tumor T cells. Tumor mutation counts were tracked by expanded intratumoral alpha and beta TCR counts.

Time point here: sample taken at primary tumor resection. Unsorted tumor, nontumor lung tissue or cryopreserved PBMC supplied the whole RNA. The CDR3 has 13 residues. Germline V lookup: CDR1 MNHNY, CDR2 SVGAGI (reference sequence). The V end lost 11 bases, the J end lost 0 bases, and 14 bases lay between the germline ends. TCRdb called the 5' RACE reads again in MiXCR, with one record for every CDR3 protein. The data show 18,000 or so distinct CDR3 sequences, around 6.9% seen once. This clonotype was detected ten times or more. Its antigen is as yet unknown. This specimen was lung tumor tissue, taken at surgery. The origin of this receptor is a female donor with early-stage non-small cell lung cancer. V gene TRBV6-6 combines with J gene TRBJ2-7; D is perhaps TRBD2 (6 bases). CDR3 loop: CAAQSGGSYEQYF. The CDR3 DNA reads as TGTGCCGCCCAGTCCGGGGGCTCCTACGAGCAGTACTTC.